This TCR beta chain is drawn from a study of blood T cell repertoires in COVID-19. The count of this clone is one. Germline CDR1 is SGDLS and CDR2 is YYNGEE. There are 14 residues in the CDR3. The V end was cut by 3 bases, the J end by 6 bases, with 16 bases between. Profiling relied on immunoSEQ multiplex PCR, and the TCRdb table lists in-frame clones only, not all of them. The data show fewer than 300,000 clones, more than 75% seen once. Sequencing was carried out using peripheral blood. The chain has TRBV9 and TRBJ2-7; a weak D match, TRBD1 (5 bases). The TCR originated in a man between 40 and 49 years old who had recovered from COVID-19. The CDR3 reads CASSAWAGRGEQYF. Here the CDR3 DNA reads TGTGCCAGCAGCGCTTGGGCAGGGCGCGGCGAGCAGTACTTC.